This T cell receptor (beta chain) was found in a study of multiple sclerosis patients with progressive multifocal leukoencephalopathy. Described time point: before natalizumab initiation. Method: immunoSEQ multiplex PCR; TCRdb's copy keeps in-frame clones and lacks some. Of 25,000 to 35,000 clones in the sample, about 88% were seen once. Trimming removed 5 bases from V and 3 bases from J, with 14 bases in between. Germline CDR1 and CDR2: SEHNR and FQNEAQ (reference sequence). This CDR3 spans 14 amino acids. The sequenced material came from PBMCs. This chain links TRBV7-9 with TRBJ2-7; D not certain. The clonotype originates from a human donor with multiple sclerosis. The DNA of the CDR3 is TGTGCCAGCAGCCGTGACGGCGGAATCTACGAGCAGTACTTC. Translated, it gives CASSRDGGIYEQYF. Together with reference TRBV7-9 and TRBJ2-7, the CDR3 gives the full variable domain: DTGVSQNPRHKITKRGQNVTFRCDPISEHNRLYWYRQTLGQGPEFLTYFQNEAQLEKSRLLSDRFSAERPKGSFSTLEIQRTEQGDSAMYLCASSRDGGIYEQYFGPGTRLTVT.